Below are 30 T cell receptor beta chains sequenced from a single sample in a study of OX40 agonist ivuxolimab in advanced cancers. Library construction relied on the immunoSEQ multiplex PCR assay. TCRdb took this table from immuneACCESS and kept in-frame rearrangements with V and J called. Such tables lack part of the clones; where checked against another copy, unresolved V genes explain under half of the gap, and the rest is unexplained. In this sample the table shows roughly 76,000 clones, 70% to 90% of which occur a single time. 2.5% to 3% of the sample lies in the top ten. The input for sequencing was CD4+ or CD8+ T cells sorted from blood, taken in a trial of the OX40 agonist ivuxolimab. All receptors derive from an adult with an advanced solid tumor such as melanoma, head and neck, liver or kidney cancer.

The rearrangement uses TRBV27 and TRBJ1-6, with D maybe TRBD1 (6 bases). The CDR3 has 14 amino acids. Germline loops: CDR1 MNHEY, CDR2 SMNVEV (reference sequence). The ends were cut back, 5 bases at V and 8 bases at J, with 13 bases in the middle. The CDR3 reads CASSVGQFHSPLHF. CDR3 DNA: TGTGCCAGCAGTGTAGGACAGTTCCATTCACCCCTCCACTTT.

V is TRBV7-7 and J is TRBJ2-2; the D gene is possibly TRBD1 (6 bases). The germline CDR1 and CDR2 sequences are SSHAT and FNYEAQ (reference sequence). V was shortened by 2 bases and J by 5 bases, with 15 bases between the two germline ends. The CDR3 has 16 residues. CDR3 in DNA: TGTGCCAGCAGCTTAACTGGGGGCCTGGGGACCGGGGAGCTGTTTTTT. It specifies CASSLTGGLGTGELFF.

In its sample, this clone was seen once. DNA for the CDR3: TGTGCCAGTACTTTGGGGGGCGCGGATACGCAGTATTTT. As protein: CASTLGGADTQYF. The rearrangement links TRBV19 to TRBJ2-3, with D perhaps assigned TRBD1 or TRBD2 (6 bases each). Trimming shortened V by 7 bases and J by 6 bases, and 14 bases separated the two germline ends. The CDR3 runs 13 residues. CDR1 LNHDA and CDR2 SQIVND come from the germline V gene (reference sequence). The full variable domain, completed using reference TRBV19 and TRBJ2-3, is DGGITQSPKYLFRKEGQNVTLSCEQNLNHDAMYWYRQDPGQGLRLIYYSQIVNDFQKGDIAEGYSVSREKKESFPLTVTSAQKNPTAFYLCASTLGGADTQYFGPGTRLTVL.

There are a few counts of this clone. V is TRBV6-6 and J is TRBJ2-5, with unresolved D. V lost 7 bases and J 1 base, leaving 4 bases between the germline ends. From germline, CDR1 is MNHNY and CDR2 SVGAGI (reference sequence). This CDR3 has 11 amino acids. The CDR3 region is CASNTQETQYF. CDR3 DNA sequence: TGTGCCAGCAACACCCAAGAGACCCAGTACTTC.

This clone was detected once. The chain combines TRBV19 with TRBJ2-3; D possibly corresponds to TRBD2 (5 bases). The CDR3 has 18 residues. CDR1 is LNHDA, CDR2 SQIVND, per germline (reference sequence). Trimming shortened V by 7 bases and J by 6 bases, and 29 bases separated the two germline ends. In nucleotides, the CDR3 is TGTGCCAGTACCCCTAACCCCCCGGGAAATTTGGGCTGGGATACGCAGTATTTT. This encodes CASTPNPPGNLGWDTQYF.

The V gene is TRBV28, the J gene TRBJ1-2; D is perhaps TRBD1 (6 bases). This CDR3 is built from 15 residues. CDR1 and CDR2 from the germline V gene are MDHEN and SYDVKM. Trimming stripped 3 bases from V and 0 bases from J, with 11 bases between. DNA of the CDR3: TGTGCCAGCAGTTTCAACAGGGCCCCTAACTATGGCTACACCTTC. Its translation is CASSFNRAPNYGYTF.

The chain links TRBV19 to TRBJ1-4, with D tentatively TRBD1 (5 bases). Trimming took off 5 bases at V and 10 bases at J, with 14 bases between the two ends. Germline V CDR1 and CDR2: LNHDA, SQIVND (reference sequence). The CDR3 totals 13 residues. The CDR3 DNA reads as TGTGCCAGTAGTGGGGGAGAGGATCTAAAACTGTTTTTT. Translation gives CASSGGEDLKLFF.

This clone turned up a few times. The CDR3 loop is CASSLNDQPQHF. The CDR3 nucleotides are TGTGCCAGCAGCTTAAACGATCAGCCCCAGCATTTT. This chain connects TRBV7-9 to TRBJ1-5; D is unclear. The CDR3 contains 12 residues. The germline V gene has CDR1 SEHNR and CDR2 FQNEAQ (reference sequence). V was clipped by 2 bases and J by 5 bases, with 4 bases between them.

V usage is TRBV9 and J usage is TRBJ2-5; the D gene is possibly TRBD1 (6 bases). Between the trimmed V and J ends, which lost 3 bases and 3 bases, there was a span of 9 bases. The CDR3 covers 13 residues. The germline V gene has CDR1 SGDLS and CDR2 YYNGEE. CDR3 DNA: TGTGCCAGCAGCGATTACAGGGAAGAGACCCAGTACTTC. Encoded protein: CASSDYREETQYF.

V gene TRBV7-8 combines with J gene TRBJ1-4, with D unresolved. Germline CDR1 and CDR2: SGHVS and FQNEAQ. The CDR3 totals 15 residues. V was pared by 1 base and J by 4 bases, with 10 bases between. CDR3 region: CASSLGWSYNEKLFF. The CDR3 DNA sequence: TGTGCCAGCAGCTTAGGGTGGTCTTATAATGAAAAACTGTTTTTT.

V usage is TRBV9 and J usage is TRBJ1-3; TRBD1 agrees at 9 bases. Per the germline V gene, CDR1 is SGDLS and CDR2 is YYNGEE. V dropped 4 bases and J dropped 1; count of bases not matched to a gene: 9. The CDR3 contains 17 residues. CDR3 residues: CASSREGTGRSGNTIYF. The CDR3 DNA follows: TGTGCCAGCAGCCGTGAGGGGACAGGGAGATCTGGAAACACCATATATTTT.

J is TRBJ2-1 and V is TRBV9, with 9 bases aligning to TRBD2. The CDR3 runs 15 residues. The ends lost 3 bases at V and 3 bases at J; junction bases unmatched: 4. The germline V gene encodes CDR1 SGDLS and CDR2 YYNGEE. This CDR3 is CASSAVAGVYNEQFF. The CDR3 DNA follows: TGTGCCAGCAGCGCAGTAGCGGGGGTCTACAATGAGCAGTTCTTC.

This chain joins TRBV4-3 and TRBJ2-2; 7 nucleotides line up with TRBD1. The J segment lost 7 bases and the V segment lost 6 bases, leaving 8 bases of the junction unmatched. The germline gives CDR1 LGHNA, CDR2 YSLEER. The CDR3 has 14 amino acids. CDR3 region: CASRSGTDIGELFF. The CDR3 DNA sequence: TGCGCCAGCAGGTCCGGGACAGACATCGGGGAGCTGTTTTTT.

The V and J genes are TRBV5-1 and TRBJ2-2, with TRBD2 matching 7 bases. The CDR3 loop spans 15 amino acids. The V and J ends lost 4 bases and 1 base, in that order; junction bases with no gene match: 4. Germline V gene sequence: CDR1 SGHRS, CDR2 YFSETQ. The CDR3 region is CASSPSGVNTGELFF. The CDR3 nucleotides read TGCGCCAGCAGCCCTAGCGGAGTGAACACCGGGGAGCTGTTTTTT.

The rearrangement uses TRBV2 and TRBJ2-5; D is unclear. This CDR3 has 14 residues. V lost 2 bases to trimming and J lost 3 bases, with 10 bases between them. Per germline, CDR1 SNHLY and CDR2 FYNNEI. For the CDR3, the DNA is TGTGCCAGCAGTGAAAGGCAGGCAAAAGAGACCCAGTACTTC. It translates to CASSERQAKETQYF.

The chain combines TRBV4-1 with TRBJ1-2; D is ambiguous. This CDR3 is 13 amino acids long. V lost 2 bases to trimming and J lost 4 bases, with 8 bases between them. CDR1 is MGHRA, CDR2 YSYEKL, per germline. The CDR3 sequence is CASSQTDFYGYTF. The CDR3 region has the DNA TGCGCCAGCAGCCAAACGGATTTCTATGGCTACACCTTC.

The chain combines TRBV5-5 with TRBJ2-7; D might be TRBD1 (6 bases). Per the germline V gene, CDR1 is SGHKS and CDR2 is YYEKEE (reference sequence). V gave up 1 base and J gave up 2 bases, with 13 bases separating them. CDR3 length equals 15 residues. CDR3 sequence: CASSLPGTITYEQYF. The CDR3 DNA reads as TGTGCCAGCAGCTTGCCAGGGACAATCACCTACGAGCAGTACTTC.

Only one count was recorded for this clone. This sample includes further DNA sequences coding for the same CDR3. The chain carries TRBV18 and TRBJ2-3, with TRBD2 matching over 8 bases. CDR1 and CDR2 (germline): KGHSH, LQKENI. The length of the CDR3 is 16 residues. The V gene end was trimmed by 1 base and the J gene end by 1 base; junction bases not matched to a gene: 4. CDR3 in DNA: TGTGCCAGCTCACCACGGGCGGGGGGTGGCACAGATACGCAGTATTTT. It is translated as CASSPRAGGGTDTQYF.

The chain joins TRBV7-6 to TRBJ1-2, with TRBD1 matching over 7 bases. The CDR3 is made up of 16 amino acids. Germline CDR1 is SGHVS and CDR2 is FNYEAQ. Trimming took 5 bases from V and 2 from J; bases not matched to a gene: 11. The CDR3 DNA reads as TGTGCCAGCAGCATACCACAGGGGAGGAAGAACTATGGCTACACCTTC. Amino acids: CASSIPQGRKNYGYTF.

The rearrangement uses TRBV7-9 and TRBJ2-4, with D maybe TRBD2 (6 bases). The V gene's germline CDR1 is SEHNR and CDR2 FQNEAQ (reference sequence). The CDR3 has 16 amino acids. The V gene lost 1 base and the J gene lost 8 bases, with 18 bases spanning the gap. CDR3: CASSLVSGSGGDIQYF. The CDR3 nucleotides are TGTGCCAGCAGCTTAGTGTCGGGTAGCGGTGGGGACATTCAGTACTTC.

The V call is TRBV18, the J call TRBJ1-6; D is ambiguous. Trimming stripped 2 bases from V and 7 bases from J, with 18 bases between. The CDR3 consists of 17 residues. The germline CDR1 and CDR2 sequences are KGHSH and LQKENI. The CDR3 DNA follows: TGTGCCAGCTCACCATTAAACCGCCCTCAAGGGAATTCACCCCTCCACTTT. This translates into CASSPLNRPQGNSPLHF.

The rearrangement joins TRBV7-6 to TRBJ2-3; the D is unclear. From germline, CDR1 is SGHVS and CDR2 FNYEAQ. V lost 8 bases, J lost 0 bases, and 15 bases lay in between. The CDR3 contains 15 residues. CDR3: CASASGLGSTDTQYF. DNA of the CDR3: TGTGCCAGCGCATCGGGTTTGGGAAGCACAGATACGCAGTATTTT.

The V gene is TRBV19, the J gene TRBJ1-1; the D gene is possibly TRBD1 (5 bases). This CDR3 has 14 residues. The germline V gene encodes CDR1 LNHDA and CDR2 SQIVND (reference sequence). Between the trimmed V and J ends, which lost 1 base and 1 base, there was a span of 7 bases. CDR3 in DNA: TGTGCCAGTAGTATAGGACAGCAGAACACTGAAGCTTTCTTT. Translating gives CASSIGQQNTEAFF.

This clone was found once. V and J are TRBV10-3 and TRBJ2-3; 16 nucleotides match TRBD2. With 8 bases clipped from V and 0 bases from J, the junction kept 8 bases outside the gene matches. The CDR3 is made up of 18 amino acids. CDR1 and CDR2 from the germline V gene are ENHRY and SYGVKD. The CDR3 is CAISRGTSGGVSTDTQYF. CDR3 sequence (DNA): TGTGCCATCTCCCGCGGGACTAGCGGGGGGGTGAGCACAGATACGCAGTATTTT.

The V gene is TRBV7-9, the J gene TRBJ1-6, with D hard to call. Germline loops: CDR1 SEHNR, CDR2 FQNEAQ (reference sequence). This CDR3 has 14 residues. Deletions cut 3 bases from V and 3 bases from J, with 6 bases between. In DNA form, the CDR3 reads TGTGCCAGCAGCTTTGGCAGCTATAATTCACCCCTCCACTTT. Translation gives CASSFGSYNSPLHF. The full variable domain, rest sourced from reference TRBV7-9 and TRBJ1-6, is DTGVSQNPRHKITKRGQNVTFRCDPISEHNRLYWYRQTLGQGPEFLTYFQNEAQLEKSRLLSDRFSAERPKGSFSTLEIQRTEQGDSAMYLCASSFGSYNSPLHFGNGTRLTVT.

V and J are TRBV6-5 and TRBJ2-7; either TRBD1 or TRBD2 may supply D (5 bases each). This CDR3 has 11 amino acids. Per the germline V gene, CDR1 is MNHEY and CDR2 is SVGAGI. V was trimmed by 8 bases and J by 7 bases, leaving 12 bases between them. CDR3 sequence: CASGQGVEQYF. The CDR3 nucleotides are TGTGCCAGCGGTCAGGGAGTGGAGCAGTACTTC.

V is TRBV2 and J is TRBJ1-3, with 9 nucleotides matching TRBD1. The CDR3 runs to 15 residues. CDR1 is SNHLY and CDR2 is FYNNEI in the germline V gene. V shed 6 bases and J 3 bases; nucleotides not matched to a gene: 6. The CDR3 DNA reads TGTGCCAGCAGCCCCACAGGGGGCGATGGAAACACCATATATTTT. Its protein is CASSPTGGDGNTIYF.

The rearrangement joins TRBV11-3 to TRBJ2-7, with a weak D call TRBD2 (6 bases). The CDR3 has 14 residues. The germline gives CDR1 SGHNT, CDR2 YENEEA. Trimming shortened V by 1 base and J by 3 bases, and 10 bases separated the two germline ends. The CDR3: CASSLGRGIYEQYF. In DNA, the CDR3 is TGTGCCAGCAGCTTAGGACGGGGGATCTACGAGCAGTACTTC.

This clone came up once. V gene TRBV15 combines with J gene TRBJ2-1, with D perhaps TRBD2 (6 bases). Per germline, CDR1 LNHNV and CDR2 YYDKDF (reference sequence). The CDR3 totals 18 residues. The V end lost 2 bases, the J end lost 2 bases, and 19 bases lay between the germline ends. CDR3 in DNA: TGTGCCACCAGCAGAATTCGGATCACAGGAGGGGCCTACAATGAGCAGTTCTTC. Translated, it gives CATSRIRITGGAYNEQFF.

This clone was detected once. The J gene is TRBJ2-1, the V gene TRBV7-3, with TRBD2 matching over 9 bases. The J segment lost 5 bases and the V segment lost 2 bases, leaving 1 base of the junction unmatched. The CDR3 has 14 residues. Germline loops: CDR1 SGHTA, CDR2 FQGTGA. The DNA of the CDR3 is TGTGCCAGCAGCTTAGCTAGCGGGGACAATGAGCAGTTCTTC. This codes for CASSLASGDNEQFF.